This T cell receptor beta chain is from a study of blood T cell repertoires in COVID-19. The junction had 5 bases not matched to a gene; V was cut back by 1 base and J by 4 bases. The CDR3 loop spans 16 amino acids. Germline V gives CDR1 LNHDA, CDR2 SQIVND (reference sequence). Per the original data handling: Using reference gene primer amplification, nucleated cell counts were estimated. Generated by immunoSEQ multiplex PCR, the TCRdb table keeps only in-frame clones and is missing some. V, J and clone size derive from that table, while D and trimming were established from the DNA sequence. The sample has 180,000 or so clones, about 90% seen once; the top ten hold about 10%.

The source material was peripheral blood. The chain combines TRBV19 with TRBJ2-2; TRBD2 agrees at 8 bases. The TCR sequence derives from an older woman with COVID-19, enrolled during active disease. Here the CDR3 reads CASSIVMGTSTGELFF. The DNA for the CDR3 is TGTGCCAGTAGTATAGTTATGGGGACTAGCACCGGGGAGCTGTTTTTT.